A selection of T cell receptor beta chains follows, all from one sample in a study of shared clonotypes between healthy human individuals. Generated by immunoSEQ multiplex PCR, the TCRdb table keeps only in-frame clones and is missing some. The profile shows 330,000 or so clones, roughly 80% of them singletons. The sequenced sample consisted of memory CD4+ T cells sorted from blood. The receptors here all came from a man aged 25-45 years in good health. Each CDR3 is given with its conserved first and last residue. The D gene is left open where the match is weak. A clone size is listed for some rows: how often the clone was seen (once, few, many), or a class if it is expanded.

size,D,V,J,CDR3,DNA
.,.,TRBV5-1,TRBJ2-1,CASSGSFEQFF,TGCGCCAGCAGCGGCAGCTTTGAGCAGTTCTTC
few,.,TRBV7-9,TRBJ2-1,CASGQMGVDEQFF,TGTGCCAGCGGACAAATGGGGGTAGATGAGCAGTTCTTC
.,.,TRBV6-5,TRBJ2-7,CASRELYEQYF,TGTGCCAGCAGGGAGTTATACGAGCAGTACTTC
.,.,TRBV28,TRBJ1-5,CASSFLSPKPQHF,TGTGCCAGCAGTTTCCTCAGTCCTAAGCCCCAGCATTTT
.,TRBD1,TRBV6-5,TRBJ2-7,CASSYSPGQGPEQYF,TGTGCCAGCAGTTACTCTCCGGGACAGGGACCCGAGCAGTACTTC
.,TRBD1,TRBV2,TRBJ2-1,CASSDRDSYNEQFF,TGTGCCAGCAGCGACAGGGATTCCTACAATGAGCAGTTCTTC
.,TRBD2,TRBV18,TRBJ2-1,CASSPEGLAGGNQFF,TGTGCCAGCTCACCAGAAGGGCTAGCGGGGGGAAATCAGTTCTTC
few,.,TRBV6-1,TRBJ2-4,CASSEDGRYIQYF,TGTGCCAGCAGTGAAGATGGGCGGTACATTCAGTACTTC
once,.,TRBV11-3,TRBJ2-1,CASSSASYNEQFF,TGTGCCAGCAGCTCCGCCTCCTACAATGAGCAGTTCTTC
.,.,TRBV18,TRBJ1-1,CASSPGIVGTEAFF,TGTGCCAGCTCACCAGGGATAGTAGGTACTGAAGCTTTCTTT
.,.,TRBV5-1,TRBJ1-2,CASSPDSYGYTF,TGCGCCAGCAGCCCGGACAGCTATGGCTACACCTTC
.,.,TRBV4-2,TRBJ1-2,CASSQDHRVVNYGYTF,TGTGCCAGCAGCCAAGATCATAGGGTCGTTAACTATGGCTACACCTTC
.,TRBD2,TRBV19,TRBJ2-3,CASSISGGRAPDTQYF,TGTGCCAGTAGTATCTCGGGCGGGAGGGCCCCGGATACGCAGTATTTT
.,.,TRBV7-2,TRBJ2-1,CASSPQASYNEQFF,TGTGCCAGCAGCCCTCAGGCGTCCTACAATGAGCAGTTCTTC
.,TRBD1,TRBV28,TRBJ1-2,CASSLYPKGDRFVGLYGYTF,TGTGCCAGCAGTTTATATCCCAAGGGGGACAGGTTCGTCGGTCTCTATGGCTACACCTTC
.,TRBD2,TRBV4-1,TRBJ2-1,CASSQDDWGLAGGGNEQFF,TGCGCCAGCAGCCAAGATGACTGGGGACTAGCGGGAGGTGGGAATGAGCAGTTCTTC
.,TRBD1,TRBV5-4,TRBJ1-5,CASSLEGQGRPQHF,TGTGCCAGCAGCTTGGAGGGACAGGGGAGACCCCAGCATTTT
many,.,TRBV5-1,TRBJ2-5,CASSLGDVIGDQYF,TGCGCCAGCAGCTTGGGCGACGTTATAGGTGACCAGTACTTC
.,.,TRBV18,TRBJ1-2,CASSPGTMDYGYTF,TGTGCCAGCTCGCCCGGGACGATGGACTATGGCTACACCTTC
once,TRBD2,TRBV10-2,TRBJ2-1,CASSRRTSGYYNEQFF,TGCGCCAGCAGCCGAAGGACTAGCGGATACTACAATGAGCAGTTCTTC
few,.,TRBV15,TRBJ2-1,CATSSRLATGYEQFF,TGTGCCACCAGCTCCCGACTAGCGACAGGGTATGAGCAGTTCTTC
many,TRBD2,TRBV11-3,TRBJ2-3,CASSFGLAGTDTQYF,TGTGCCAGCAGCTTTGGACTAGCGGGAACAGATACGCAGTATTTT
few,.,TRBV5-1,TRBJ2-7,CASSLEGVEQYF,TGCGCCAGCAGCTTGGAAGGGGTTGAGCAGTACTTC
.,TRBD1,TRBV25-1,TRBJ1-6,CASSESTGGNEPLHF,TGTGCCAGCAGTGAATCGACAGGGGGTAACGAGCCCCTCCACTTT
.,.,TRBV7-2,TRBJ1-5,CASSLWGAQGQPQHF,TGTGCCAGCAGCTTATGGGGGGCGCAGGGTCAGCCCCAGCATTTT
.,TRBD1,TRBV18,TRBJ1-4,CASSTDRGPNEKLFF,TGTGCCAGCTCAACGGACAGGGGACCTAATGAAAAACTGTTTTTT
few,.,TRBV10-1,TRBJ2-3,CASSEGSTDTQYF,TGCGCCAGCAGTGAGGGTTCCACAGATACGCAGTATTTT
.,.,TRBV5-4,TRBJ2-1,CASSLVLSGENNEQFF,TGTGCCAGCAGCTTGGTCCTAAGCGGAGAAAACAATGAGCAGTTCTTC
.,.,TRBV19,TRBJ1-4,CASSMSTVFNEKLFF,TGTGCCAGTAGTATGTCGACCGTATTTAATGAAAAACTGTTTTTT
.,.,TRBV5-6,TRBJ1-2,CASSSDIFYGYTF,TGTGCCAGCAGCTCGGACATCTTCTATGGCTACACCTTC
.,.,TRBV5-5,TRBJ2-7,CASSLDGPGSAQYF,TGTGCCAGCAGCTTGGACGGGCCAGGGTCTGCGCAGTACTTC
.,TRBD1,TRBV9,TRBJ2-1,CASSPGQGGLSYNEQFF,TGTGCCAGCAGCCCGGGACAGGGTGGCCTCTCCTACAATGAGCAGTTCTTC
.,.,TRBV7-6,TRBJ1-3,CASSLVVAGVGNTIYF,TGTGCCAGCAGCTTAGTAGTCGCTGGGGTAGGAAACACCATATATTTT
.,.,TRBV29-1,TRBJ2-5,CSYIVSETQYF,TGCAGTTATATCGTGTCCGAGACCCAGTACTTC
.,.,TRBV19,TRBJ1-1,CASSHRFGTEAFF,TGTGCCAGCTCCCACAGGTTCGGGACTGAAGCTTTCTTT
.,.,TRBV28,TRBJ2-2,CASSLLSSTGELFF,TGTGCCAGCAGTTTATTAAGTAGCACCGGGGAGCTGTTTTTT
.,TRBD1,TRBV9,TRBJ2-1,CASSATGMAVYNEQFF,TGTGCCAGCAGCGCGACAGGGATGGCCGTCTACAATGAGCAGTTCTTC
.,.,TRBV7-9,TRBJ2-5,CASSLNTRAETQYF,TGTGCCAGCAGCCTGAACACTAGGGCTGAGACCCAGTACTTC
.,TRBD2,TRBV2,TRBJ2-7,CASSGRDEQYF,TGTGCCAGCAGCGGGAGGGACGAGCAGTACTTC
.,TRBD2,TRBV9,TRBJ2-1,CASSVEPSGSSYNEQFF,TGTGCCAGCAGCGTAGAGCCTAGCGGGAGCTCCTACAATGAGCAGTTCTTC
.,TRBD2,TRBV7-2,TRBJ2-2,CASSLPLLAGGLTGELFF,TGTGCCAGCAGCTTACCGCTACTAGCGGGAGGACTCACCGGGGAGCTGTTTTTT
.,.,TRBV10-2,TRBJ1-4,CASTSLVDEKLFF,TGCGCCAGCACATCGTTAGTGGATGAAAAACTGTTTTTT
few,.,TRBV27,TRBJ1-1,CASSSGLHSTEAFF,TGTGCCAGCAGTTCTGGACTCCATAGCACTGAAGCTTTCTTT
.,TRBD1,TRBV9,TRBJ2-1,CASSDGTGSKEQFF,TGTGCCAGCAGCGATGGGACAGGGTCAAAGGAGCAGTTCTTC
.,.,TRBV4-1,TRBJ2-4,CASSQVSGLAKNIQYF,TGCGCCAGCAGCCAAGTCAGCGGCCTAGCCAAAAACATTCAGTACTTC
few,.,TRBV6-1,TRBJ2-4,CASSETFPPALKLAKNIQYF,TGTGCCAGCAGTGAAACTTTCCCTCCGGCCCTTAAGCTAGCCAAAAACATTCAGTACTTC
few,.,TRBV7-2,TRBJ1-1,CASSLARGAGTEAFF,TGTGCCAGCAGCTTAGCCCGGGGCGCGGGCACTGAAGCTTTCTTT
once,.,TRBV27,TRBJ2-7,CASSLSPGWSSYEQYF,TGTGCCAGCAGTTTATCCCCAGGGTGGAGCTCCTACGAGCAGTACTTC
once,TRBD2,TRBV29-1,TRBJ2-1,CSVRTSGRADEQFF,TGCAGCGTTAGGACTAGCGGGAGGGCCGATGAGCAGTTCTTC
.,TRBD2,TRBV7-7,TRBJ2-6,CASGAAGRANVLTF,TGTGCTAGCGGGGCAGCGGGCCGGGCCAACGTCCTGACTTTC
few,TRBD2,TRBV19,TRBJ2-3,CASRLAGTDTQYF,TGTGCCAGTAGACTAGCGGGCACAGATACGCAGTATTTT
few,TRBD1,TRBV5-1,TRBJ2-4,CASSPTGVAKNIQYF,TGCGCCAGCAGCCCTACAGGGGTAGCCAAAAACATTCAGTACTTC
.,.,TRBV5-8,TRBJ1-4,CASSLDWGRSEKLFF,TGTGCCAGCAGCTTGGATTGGGGGAGGAGTGAAAAACTGTTTTTT
.,.,TRBV2,TRBJ2-1,CASSEKRESSYNEQFF,TGTGCCAGCAGTGAAAAAAGGGAGAGCTCCTACAATGAGCAGTTCTTC